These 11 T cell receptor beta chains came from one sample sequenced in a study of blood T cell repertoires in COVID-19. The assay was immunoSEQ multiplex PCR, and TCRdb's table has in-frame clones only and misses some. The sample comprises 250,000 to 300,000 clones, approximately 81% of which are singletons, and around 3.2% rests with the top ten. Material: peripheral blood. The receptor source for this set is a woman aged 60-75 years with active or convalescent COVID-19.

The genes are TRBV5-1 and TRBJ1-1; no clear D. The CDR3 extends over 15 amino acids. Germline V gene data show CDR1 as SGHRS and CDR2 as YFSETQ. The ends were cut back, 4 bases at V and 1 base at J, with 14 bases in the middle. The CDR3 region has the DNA TGCGCCAGCAGCCCAGTAGAGGGTAGGAACACTGAAGCTTTCTTT. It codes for CASSPVEGRNTEAFF.

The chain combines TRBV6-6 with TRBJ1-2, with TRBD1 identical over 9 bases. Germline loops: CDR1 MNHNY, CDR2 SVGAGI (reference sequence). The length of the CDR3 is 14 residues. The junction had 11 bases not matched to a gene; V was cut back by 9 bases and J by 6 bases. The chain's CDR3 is CASAVGTGNHGYTF. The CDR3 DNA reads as TGTGCCAGTGCTGTCGGGACAGGGAACCATGGCTACACCTTC.

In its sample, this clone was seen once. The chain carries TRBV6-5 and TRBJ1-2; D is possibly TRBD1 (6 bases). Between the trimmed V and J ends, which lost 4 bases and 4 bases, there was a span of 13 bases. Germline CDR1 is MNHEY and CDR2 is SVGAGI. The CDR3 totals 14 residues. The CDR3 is CASSSQGRFYGYTF. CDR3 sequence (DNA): TGTGCCAGCAGTTCACAGGGACGCTTCTATGGCTACACCTTC.

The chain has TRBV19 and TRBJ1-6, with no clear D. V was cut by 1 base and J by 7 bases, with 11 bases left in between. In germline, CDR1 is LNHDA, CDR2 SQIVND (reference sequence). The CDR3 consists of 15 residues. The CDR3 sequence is CASSIGREENSPLHF. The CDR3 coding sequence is TGTGCCAGTAGTATAGGGCGGGAGGAGAATTCACCCCTCCACTTT.

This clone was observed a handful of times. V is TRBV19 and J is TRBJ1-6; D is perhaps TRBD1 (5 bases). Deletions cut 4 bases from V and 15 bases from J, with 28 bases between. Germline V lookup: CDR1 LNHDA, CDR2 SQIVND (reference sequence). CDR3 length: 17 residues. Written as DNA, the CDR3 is TGTGCCAGTAGTACCATAAATCGTCCATCCTCCGGGGGTGGCCTCCACTTT. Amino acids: CASSTINRPSSGGGLHF.

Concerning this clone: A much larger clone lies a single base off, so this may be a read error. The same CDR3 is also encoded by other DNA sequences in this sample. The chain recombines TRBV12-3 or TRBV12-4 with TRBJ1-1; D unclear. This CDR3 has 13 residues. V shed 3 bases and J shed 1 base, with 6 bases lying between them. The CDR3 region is CASSLGRNTEAFF. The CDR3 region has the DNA TGTGCCAGCAGTTTGGGCAGGAACACTGAAGCTTTCTTT.

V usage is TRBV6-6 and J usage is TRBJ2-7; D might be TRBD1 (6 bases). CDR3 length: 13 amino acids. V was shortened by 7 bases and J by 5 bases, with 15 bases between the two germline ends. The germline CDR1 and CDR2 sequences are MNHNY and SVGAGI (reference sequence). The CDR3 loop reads CASTTGTIHEQYF. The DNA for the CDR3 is TGTGCCAGCACGACAGGAACAATCCACGAGCAGTACTTC.

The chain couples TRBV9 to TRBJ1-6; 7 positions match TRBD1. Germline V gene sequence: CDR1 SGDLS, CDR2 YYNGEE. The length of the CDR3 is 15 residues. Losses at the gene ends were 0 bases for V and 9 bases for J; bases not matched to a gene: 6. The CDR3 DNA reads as TGTGCCAGCAGCGTAGACGGGACAGTAAGTTCACCCCTCCACTTT. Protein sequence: CASSVDGTVSSPLHF.

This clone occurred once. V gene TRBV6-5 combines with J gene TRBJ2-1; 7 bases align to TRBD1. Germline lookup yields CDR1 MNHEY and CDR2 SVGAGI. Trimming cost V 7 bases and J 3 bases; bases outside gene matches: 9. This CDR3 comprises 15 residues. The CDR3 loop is CASNPTGFLYNEQFF. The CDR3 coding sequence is TGTGCCAGCAATCCGACAGGGTTTCTCTACAATGAGCAGTTCTTC.

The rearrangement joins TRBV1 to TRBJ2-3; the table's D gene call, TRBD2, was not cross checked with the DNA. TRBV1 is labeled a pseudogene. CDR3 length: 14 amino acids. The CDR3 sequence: CTSGGGPSTDTQYF. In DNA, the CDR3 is TGCACCAGCGGCGGGGGCCCTAGCACAGATACGCAGTATTTT.

CDR3: CASSDPDRGTPNEKLFF. The DNA of the CDR3 is TGTGCCAGCAGTGATCCGGACAGGGGCACCCCTAATGAAAAACTGTTTTTT. The V and J genes are TRBV2 and TRBJ1-4; 9 nucleotides line up with TRBD1. CDR3 size: 17 residues. Germline CDR1 is SNHLY and CDR2 is FYNNEI. V was pared by 3 bases and J by 3 bases, with 8 bases of the junction left unmatched.